The clone carrying this TCR beta chain has ten or more counts. The antigen remains unidentified. This sample is drawn from a study of cytomegalovirus exposure and HLA in healthy donors. Looking at the study overall: For the approximately 420 genotyped donors, over 80% fell within the Caucasian-associated ancestry cluster. Regarding the study as a whole: According to the study, roughly 160 TCR beta chains were cytomegalovirus-associated. The sole available immune exposure information was CMV serostatus.

The V and J ends lost 4 bases and 0 bases respectively, with 6 bases between them. Germline V lookup: CDR1 MNHNS, CDR2 SASEGT. The CDR3 runs 13 residues. The PCR used 60 Vbeta and 13 Jbeta primers. The repertoire was sequenced with immunoSEQ multiplex PCR; TCRdb's copy has only in-frame clones and lacks some. The repertoire has 130,000 to 150,000 clones, roughly 80% of them found once; the top ten carry under 3%. The sample taken for sequencing was PBMCs. This chain uses TRBV6-1 with TRBJ1-1; no firm D call. The sequence was obtained from a man aged 35 to 55 in good health and CMV-seropositive. The CDR3 coding sequence is TGTGCCAGCAGTGTGGAGGTGAACACTGAAGCTTTCTTT. Translating gives CASSVEVNTEAFF.